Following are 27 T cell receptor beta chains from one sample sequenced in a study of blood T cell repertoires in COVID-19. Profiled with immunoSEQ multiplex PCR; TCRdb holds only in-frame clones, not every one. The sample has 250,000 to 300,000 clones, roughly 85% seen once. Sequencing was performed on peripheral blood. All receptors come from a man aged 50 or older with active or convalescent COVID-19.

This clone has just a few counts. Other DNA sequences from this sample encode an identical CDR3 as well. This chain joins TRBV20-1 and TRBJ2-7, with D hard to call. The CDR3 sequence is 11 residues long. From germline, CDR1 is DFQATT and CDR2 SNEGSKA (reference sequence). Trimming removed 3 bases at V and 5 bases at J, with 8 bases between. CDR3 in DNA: TGCAGTGCTAGCTCGGGTCACGAGCAGTACTTC. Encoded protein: CSASSGHEQYF.

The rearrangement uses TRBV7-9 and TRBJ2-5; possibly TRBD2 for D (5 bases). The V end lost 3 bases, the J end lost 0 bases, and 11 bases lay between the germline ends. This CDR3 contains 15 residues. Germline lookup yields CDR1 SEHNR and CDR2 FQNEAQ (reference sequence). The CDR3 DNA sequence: TGTGCCAGCAGCTTCCCGTCGGGGAACCAAGAGACCCAGTACTTC. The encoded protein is CASSFPSGNQETQYF. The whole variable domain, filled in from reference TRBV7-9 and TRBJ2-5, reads DTGVSQNPRHKITKRGQNVTFRCDPISEHNRLYWYRQTLGQGPEFLTYFQNEAQLEKSRLLSDRFSAERPKGSFSTLEIQRTEQGDSAMYLCASSFPSGNQETQYFGPGTRLLVL.

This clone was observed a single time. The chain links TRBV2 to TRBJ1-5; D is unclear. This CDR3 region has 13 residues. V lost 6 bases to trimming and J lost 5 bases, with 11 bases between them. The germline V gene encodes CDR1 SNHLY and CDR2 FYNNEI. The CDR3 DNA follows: TGTGCCAGCAGAAACGAGCCGGATCAGCCCCAGCATTTT. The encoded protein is CASRNEPDQPQHF.

This CDR3 reads CASSITGQITDTQYF. The CDR3 DNA reads as TGTGCCAGCAGCATTACGGGACAAATAACAGATACGCAGTATTTT. The V gene is TRBV7-3, the J gene TRBJ2-3; TRBD1 is a possible D gene (6 bases). Trimming stripped 5 bases from V and 3 bases from J, with 15 bases between. This CDR3 has 15 residues. Germline V lookup: CDR1 SGHTA, CDR2 FQGTGA.

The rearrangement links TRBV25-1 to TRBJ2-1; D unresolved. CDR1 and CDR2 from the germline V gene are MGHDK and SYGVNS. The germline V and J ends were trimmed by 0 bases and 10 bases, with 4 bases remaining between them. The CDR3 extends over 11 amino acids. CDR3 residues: CASSEYLEQFF. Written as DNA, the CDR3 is TGTGCCAGCAGTGAATACCTCGAGCAGTTCTTC.

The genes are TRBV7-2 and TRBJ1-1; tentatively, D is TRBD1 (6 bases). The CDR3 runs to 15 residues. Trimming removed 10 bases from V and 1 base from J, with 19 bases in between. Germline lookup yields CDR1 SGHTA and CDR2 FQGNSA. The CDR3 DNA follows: TGTGCCACCGTCACGAACAGGGTCACGAACACTGAAGCTTTCTTT. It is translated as CATVTNRVTNTEAFF.

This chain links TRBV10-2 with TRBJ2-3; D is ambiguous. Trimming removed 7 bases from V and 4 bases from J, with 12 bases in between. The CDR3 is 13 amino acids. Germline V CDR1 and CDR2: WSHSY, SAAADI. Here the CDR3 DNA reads TGCGCCAGCAATGCTGGCTTCTCAGATACGCAGTATTTT. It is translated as CASNAGFSDTQYF.

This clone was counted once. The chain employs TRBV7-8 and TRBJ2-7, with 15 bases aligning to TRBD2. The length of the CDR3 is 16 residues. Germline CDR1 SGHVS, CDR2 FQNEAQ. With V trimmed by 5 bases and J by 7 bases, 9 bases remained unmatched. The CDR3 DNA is TGTGCCAGCAGCCTTGGGACTAGCGGGAGGTTGGGGGAGCAGTACTTC. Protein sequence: CASSLGTSGRLGEQYF.

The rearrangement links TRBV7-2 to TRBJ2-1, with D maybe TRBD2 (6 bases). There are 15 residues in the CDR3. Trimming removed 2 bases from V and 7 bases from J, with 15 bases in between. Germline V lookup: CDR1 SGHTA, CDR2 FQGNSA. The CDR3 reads CASSLLALNANEQFF. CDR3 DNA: TGTGCCAGCAGCTTACTAGCGCTAAACGCAAATGAGCAGTTCTTC.

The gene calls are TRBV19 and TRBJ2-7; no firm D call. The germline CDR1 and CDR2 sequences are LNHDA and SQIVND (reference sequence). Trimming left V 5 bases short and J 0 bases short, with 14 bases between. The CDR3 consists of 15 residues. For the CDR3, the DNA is TGTGCCAGTAGTTTCTCGATTACTAACTCCTACGAGCAGTACTTC. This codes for CASSFSITNSYEQYF.

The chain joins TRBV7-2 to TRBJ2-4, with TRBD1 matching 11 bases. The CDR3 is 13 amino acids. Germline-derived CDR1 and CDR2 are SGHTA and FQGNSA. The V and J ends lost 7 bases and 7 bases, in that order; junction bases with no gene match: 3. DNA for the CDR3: TGTGCCAGCAAGGGGACAGGGGGGAACATTCAGTACTTC. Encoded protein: CASKGTGGNIQYF.

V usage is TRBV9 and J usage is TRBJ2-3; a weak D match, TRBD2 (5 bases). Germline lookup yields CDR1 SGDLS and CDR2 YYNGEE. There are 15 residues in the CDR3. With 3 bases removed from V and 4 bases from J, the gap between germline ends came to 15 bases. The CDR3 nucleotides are TGTGCCAGCAGCGCCAGACCCGACGGGGCAGATACGCAGTATTTT. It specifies CASSARPDGADTQYF.

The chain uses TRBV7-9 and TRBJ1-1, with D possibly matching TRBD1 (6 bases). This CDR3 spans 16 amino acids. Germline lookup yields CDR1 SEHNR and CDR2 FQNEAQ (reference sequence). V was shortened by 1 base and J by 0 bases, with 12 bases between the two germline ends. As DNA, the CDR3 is TGTGCCAGCAGCTTAGTGGGCAGGGGAATGAACACTGAAGCTTTCTTT. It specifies CASSLVGRGMNTEAFF.

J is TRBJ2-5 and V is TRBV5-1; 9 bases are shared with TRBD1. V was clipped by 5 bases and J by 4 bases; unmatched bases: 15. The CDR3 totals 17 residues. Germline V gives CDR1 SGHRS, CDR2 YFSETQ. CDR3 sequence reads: CASRMGQGLSIIETQYF. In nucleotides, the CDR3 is TGCGCCAGCAGAATGGGACAGGGCCTGTCGATAATAGAGACCCAGTACTTC.

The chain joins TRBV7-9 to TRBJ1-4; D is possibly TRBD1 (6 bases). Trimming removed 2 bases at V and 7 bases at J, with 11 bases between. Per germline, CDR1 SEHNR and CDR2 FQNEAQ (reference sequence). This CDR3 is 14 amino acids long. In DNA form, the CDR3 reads TGTGCCAGCAGCTTAACGCAGGGGCGTGAAAAACTGTTTTTT. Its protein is CASSLTQGREKLFF.

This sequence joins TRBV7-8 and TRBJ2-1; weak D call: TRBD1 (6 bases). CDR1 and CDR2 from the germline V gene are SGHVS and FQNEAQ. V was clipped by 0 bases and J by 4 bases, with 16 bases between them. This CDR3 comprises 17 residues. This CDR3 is CASSLAIGGFLYNEQFF. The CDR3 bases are TGTGCCAGCAGCTTAGCGATAGGGGGTTTTCTTTACAATGAGCAGTTCTTC.

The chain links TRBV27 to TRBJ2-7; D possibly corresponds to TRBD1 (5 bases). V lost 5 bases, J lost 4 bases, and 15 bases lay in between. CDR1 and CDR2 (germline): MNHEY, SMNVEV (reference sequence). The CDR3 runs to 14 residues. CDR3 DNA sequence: TGTGCCAGCAGTCCTCAGGGCCTTTCGTACGAGCAGTACTTC. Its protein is CASSPQGLSYEQYF.

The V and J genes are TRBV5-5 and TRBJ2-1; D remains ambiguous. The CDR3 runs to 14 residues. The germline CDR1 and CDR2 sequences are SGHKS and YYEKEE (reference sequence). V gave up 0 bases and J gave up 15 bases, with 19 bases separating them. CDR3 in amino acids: CASSLAGWPPLMFF. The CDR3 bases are TGTGCCAGCAGCTTGGCTGGCTGGCCCCCGCTGATGTTCTTC.

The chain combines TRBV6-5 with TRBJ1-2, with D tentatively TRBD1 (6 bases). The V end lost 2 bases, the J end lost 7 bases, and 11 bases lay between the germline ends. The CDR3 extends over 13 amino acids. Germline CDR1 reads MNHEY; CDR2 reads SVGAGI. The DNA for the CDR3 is TGTGCCAGCAGTTACCCAACAGGGTCTGGCTACACCTTC. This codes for CASSYPTGSGYTF.

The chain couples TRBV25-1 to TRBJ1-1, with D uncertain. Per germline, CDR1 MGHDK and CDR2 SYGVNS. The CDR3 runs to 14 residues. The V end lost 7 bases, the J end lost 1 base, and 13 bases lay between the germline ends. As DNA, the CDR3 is TGTGCCAGCACTCTAACAGACGGGAACACTGAAGCTTTCTTT. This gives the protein CASTLTDGNTEAFF.

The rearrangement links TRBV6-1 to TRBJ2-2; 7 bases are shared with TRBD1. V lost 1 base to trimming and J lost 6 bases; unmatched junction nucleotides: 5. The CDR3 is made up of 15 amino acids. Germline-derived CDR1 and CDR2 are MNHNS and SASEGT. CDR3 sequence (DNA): TGTGCCAGCAGTGAAGGACAGGGAGCGGCCGGGGAGCTGTTTTTT. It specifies CASSEGQGAAGELFF.

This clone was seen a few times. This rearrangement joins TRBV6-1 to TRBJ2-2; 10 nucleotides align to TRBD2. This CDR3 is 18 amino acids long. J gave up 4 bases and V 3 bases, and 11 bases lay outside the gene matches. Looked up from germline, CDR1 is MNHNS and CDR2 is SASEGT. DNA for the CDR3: TGTGCCAGCAGTGATACAAGCGGGAGGGCCGCGCGCACCGGGGAGCTGTTTTTT. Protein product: CASSDTSGRAARTGELFF.

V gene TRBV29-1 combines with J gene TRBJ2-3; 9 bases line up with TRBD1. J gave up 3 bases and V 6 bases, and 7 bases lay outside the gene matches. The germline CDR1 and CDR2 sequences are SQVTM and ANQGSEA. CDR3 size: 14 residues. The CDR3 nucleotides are TGCAGCGTCGCGGTGGGGACAGGGACAGATACGCAGTATTTT. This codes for CSVAVGTGTDTQYF.

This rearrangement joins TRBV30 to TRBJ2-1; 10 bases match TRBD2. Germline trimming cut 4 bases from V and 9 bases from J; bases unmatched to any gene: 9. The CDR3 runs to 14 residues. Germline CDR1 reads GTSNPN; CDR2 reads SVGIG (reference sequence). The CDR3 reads CAWTPSSGRGEQFF. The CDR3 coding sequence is TGTGCCTGGACCCCCTCTAGCGGGAGAGGTGAGCAGTTCTTC.

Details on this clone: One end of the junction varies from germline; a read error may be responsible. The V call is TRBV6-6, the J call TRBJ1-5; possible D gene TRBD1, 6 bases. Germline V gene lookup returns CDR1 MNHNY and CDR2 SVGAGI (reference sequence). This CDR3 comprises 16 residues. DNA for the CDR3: TGTGCCAACAGTTACGGGACACTTTATAGCAATCAGCCCCAGCATTTT. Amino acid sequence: CANSYGTLYSNQPQHF.

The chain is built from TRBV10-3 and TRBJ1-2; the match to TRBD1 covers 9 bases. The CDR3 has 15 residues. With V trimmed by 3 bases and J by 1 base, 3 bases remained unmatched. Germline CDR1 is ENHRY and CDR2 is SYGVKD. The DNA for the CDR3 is TGTGCCATCAGTGAACGGACAGGGGATAACTATGGCTACACCTTC. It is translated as CAISERTGDNYGYTF.

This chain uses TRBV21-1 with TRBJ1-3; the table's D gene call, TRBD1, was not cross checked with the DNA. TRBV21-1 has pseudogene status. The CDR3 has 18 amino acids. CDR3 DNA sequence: TGTGCCAGCAGCAAAGCTGGGGCCAGTAACCTGAGAAGAAACACCATATATTTT. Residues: CASSKAGASNLRRNTIYF.